The entry below gives a single T cell receptor (beta chain) sequence along with its context. Its matching antigen is unknown. The record originates from a study of shared clonotypes between healthy human individuals. Across the whole study: A donor's plate count was three for CD4 naive and three for CD4 memory; CD8 naive had two and CD8 memory one. General study points: Measured sharing among donors was expected to vary with sequencing depth. Of the naive CD4 clonotypes, about 5% were shared across a handful of donors.

Only in-frame clones appear in the TCRdb table, and some are missing; sequencing was by immunoSEQ multiplex PCR. The table lists approximately 350,000 clones, 90% to 98% of them singletons. Germline V CDR1 and CDR2: SGHAT, FQNNGV. V shed 4 bases and J shed 2 bases, with 19 bases lying between them. The CDR3 length is 17 residues. CD8 memory was a combination that joined CD45RO+ cells with CCR7-negative CD45RA+ TemRA cells. The chain is built from TRBV11-2 and TRBJ2-3; possible D gene TRBD1, 5 bases. The clonotype was recovered from a man aged 25-45 years in good health. What was sequenced was memory CD8+ T cells sorted from blood. Noted subset: CD45RO+ cells pooled with CCR7-negative TemRA cells. CDR3 residues: CASSSTPRVWDTDTQYF. The CDR3, as DNA: TGTGCCAGCAGCTCCACGCCCAGGGTGTGGGACACAGATACGCAGTATTTT. The variable domain in full, completed from reference TRBV11-2 and TRBJ2-3, reads EAGVAQSPRYKIIEKRQSVAFWCNPISGHATLYWYQQILGQGPKLLIQFQNNGVVDDSQLPKDRFSAERLKGVDSTLKIQPAKLEDSAVYLCASSSTPRVWDTDTQYFGPGTRLTVL.